This TCR beta chain appears in the sequencing data of a study of beta chain features in type 1 diabetes. Study conclusions and caveats: People with Type 1 diabetes carried modestly yet significantly shorter TCRB CDR3s in all four CD4+ subsets.

The isolated RNA, all of it, was reverse transcribed, so expressed TCRB transcripts were what got sequenced. The data were produced by immunoSEQ multiplex PCR, yet TCRdb's version contains in-frame clones alone and is incomplete. Among around 500,000 clones listed, over 9.5% were seen once. About this clone: Antigen: not known. The sample contains more than one DNA sequence encoding this CDR3.

Deletions cut 5 bases from V and 8 bases from J, with 4 bases between. CDR1 is SEHNR, CDR2 FQNEAQ, per germline (reference sequence). The CDR3 is 11 amino acids. It was via CD45RO/CCR7/CD25/CD127/CD95/CD27 that CD4+ naive, central memory, regulatory and stem cell-like memory cells were sorted. The gene calls are TRBV7-9 and TRBJ1-6; D unclear. The TCR originated in a woman aged 18-29 years in good health. The sequencing sample was made of naive CD4+ T cells from blood. The CDR3 region is CASSLDSPLHF. CDR3 DNA sequence: TGTGCCAGCAGCCTAGATTCACCCCTCCACTTT.